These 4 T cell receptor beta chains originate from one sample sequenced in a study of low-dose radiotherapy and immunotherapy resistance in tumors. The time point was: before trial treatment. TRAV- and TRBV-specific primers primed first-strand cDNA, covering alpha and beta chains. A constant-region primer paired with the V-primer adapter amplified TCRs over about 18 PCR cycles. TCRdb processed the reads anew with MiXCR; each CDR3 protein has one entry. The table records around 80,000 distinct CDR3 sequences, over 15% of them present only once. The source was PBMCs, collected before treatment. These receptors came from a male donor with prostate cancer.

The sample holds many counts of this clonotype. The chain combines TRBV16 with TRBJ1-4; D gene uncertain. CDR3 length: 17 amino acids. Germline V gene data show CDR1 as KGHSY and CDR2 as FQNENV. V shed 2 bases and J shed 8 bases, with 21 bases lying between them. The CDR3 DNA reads TGTGCCAGCAGCCAACACCAAACAGCTATATCGAAAGAAAAACTGTTTTTT. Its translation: CASSQHQTAISKEKLFF.

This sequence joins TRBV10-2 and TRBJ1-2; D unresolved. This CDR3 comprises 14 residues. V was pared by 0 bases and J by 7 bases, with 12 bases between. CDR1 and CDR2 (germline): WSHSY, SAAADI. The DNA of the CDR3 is TGCGCCAGCAGTGAGTCGGCAAGTCTCGGTGGCTACACCTTC. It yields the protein CASSESASLGGYTF.

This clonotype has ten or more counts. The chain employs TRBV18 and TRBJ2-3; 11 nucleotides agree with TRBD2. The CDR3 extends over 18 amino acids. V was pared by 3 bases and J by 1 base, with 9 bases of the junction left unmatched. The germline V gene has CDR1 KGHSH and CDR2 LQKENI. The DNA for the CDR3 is TGTGCCAGCTCACCTCGGCTAGCGGGGGGCCAGCGCACAGATACGCAGTATTTT. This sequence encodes CASSPRLAGGQRTDTQYF. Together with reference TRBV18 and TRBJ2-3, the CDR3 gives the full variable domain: NAGVMQNPRHLVRRRGQEARLRCSPMKGHSHVYWYRQLPEEGLKFMVYLQKENIIDESGMPKERFSAEFPKEGPSILRIQQVVRGDSAAYFCASSPRLAGGQRTDTQYFGPGTRLTVL.

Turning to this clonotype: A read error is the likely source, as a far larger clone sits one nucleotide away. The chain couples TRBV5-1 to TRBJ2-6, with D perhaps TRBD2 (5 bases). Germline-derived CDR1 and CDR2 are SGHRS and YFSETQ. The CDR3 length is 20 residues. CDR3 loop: CVSSPTDFRGFYSGANVLTF. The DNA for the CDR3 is TGTGTCAGCAGCCCGACTGATTTTCGGGGATTTTACTCTGGGGCCAACGTCCTGACTTTC.